This T cell receptor (beta chain) stems from a study of T-cell reconstitution after alpha-beta-depleted transplantation in children. Findings and limits, study-wide: At the one-year point after transplant, T-cell counts and TCRbeta diversity were found to come mostly from T cells that had been newly produced. As was reported, about two months after transplant, alpha-beta T cells came from several hundred expanded graft clones. Surviving recipient T cells and intrathymic progenitors accounted for some patients' high TCRbeta diversity at day 60.

Unique molecular identifiers were used to barcode this TCRbeta library. TCRdb re-called the PCR reads through MiXCR, storing one row per CDR3 protein. The sample lists 300,000 to 350,000 distinct CDR3 sequences, around 15% occurring once. As to this clonotype: Its target is not known.

Unmatched junction bases numbered 3, after V lost 3 bases and J lost 0 bases. Per germline, CDR1 MGHRA and CDR2 YSYEKL. The CDR3 consists of 17 residues. This TCR came from a male patient aged 2 to 10 who had a stem cell transplant for acute lymphoblastic leukemia, so the T cells may come from the graft donor. The V and J genes are TRBV4-1 and TRBJ2-1; 12 nucleotides align to TRBD2. The sample was PBMCs, mostly from graft donor cells, taken 360 days after TCRalphabeta/CD19-depleted stem cell transplant. The DNA of the CDR3 is TGCGCCAGCAGCCACCCGACTAGCGGGAGCTCCTACAATGAGCAGTTCTTC. Its translation is CASSHPTSGSSYNEQFF.